This T cell receptor (beta chain) was recorded in a study of cytomegalovirus exposure and HLA in healthy donors. On the study more broadly: Earlier work reported 117 million unique TCR beta sequences from some 170 million T cells. The Caucasian-associated ancestry cluster contained roughly four fifths of the 398 genotyped donors.

This CDR3 has 14 amino acids. General study findings and limits: Rarity marked most TCR sequences, yet some public TCRs occurred in many donors. Some 16,000 TCR beta sequences were associated with HLA alleles at 0.05 false discovery rate in a later analysis.

Details on this clone: As yet, its antigen is unknown.

In the PCR, 60 Vbeta and 13 Jbeta primers were used. The repertoire was sequenced with immunoSEQ multiplex PCR; TCRdb's copy has only in-frame clones and lacks some. In the table there are about 120,000 clones, 9% to 10% of which are singletons. Sequencing was performed on PBMCs. The TCR sequence derives from a man aged 25 to 45 in good health and CMV-seronegative. The chain carries TRBV21-1 and TRBJ2-5; TRBD1, the table's D call, was not compared with the DNA. TRBV21-1 is designated a pseudogene. CDR3 sequence: CASSNGRQQETQYF. The DNA of the CDR3 is TGTGCCAGCAGCAATGGAAGACAGCAAGAGACCCAGTACTTC.